The rows below give T cell receptor beta chains drawn from one sample of a study of shared clonotypes between healthy human individuals. Using immunoSEQ multiplex PCR, the repertoire was profiled, and TCRdb retains in-frame clones only, with some absent. The sample holds fewer than 1 million clones, 96% seen once. Sequencing was done on a sample of naive CD8+ T cells sorted from blood. These TCRs come from a man younger than 40 in good health. Each CDR3 is given without its conserved first and last residue.

v_call	cdr3_aa
TRBV10-3	ASGGEGYNEQF
TRBV10-2	ASRLAGQETQY
TRBV10-2	ASSRPPGSPRDEQY
TRBV11-2	ASSWGTGYPSYEQY
TRBV13	ASLGQGAYEQY
TRBV5-1	ASRMEGALEQY
TRBV29-1	SVGPSGRAFGEQF
TRBV7-2	ASSRTTGTYEQY
TRBV28	ASSFRTSGFTDTQY
TRBV7-2	ASSYLGPYEQY
TRBV10-3	AISESGDLANTGELF
TRBV19	ASSPGLANRYEQY
TRBV27	ASAPGQGWEQY
TRBV30	AWSLGSGSYSEQY
TRBV7-9	ASGQTSTDTQY
TRBV7-3	ASSLNPRLQETQY
TRBV11-2	ASSTGTTRNTIY
TRBV6-5	ASSYSIFGNEQY
TRBV7-9	ASSIWTGWNTEAF
TRBV19	ASTSVLDRGLFTGELF
TRBV7-9	ASSSGAGSQETQY
TRBV15	ATSRDGERETTDTQY
TRBV7-9	RSEGWNEQF
TRBV7-8	ASSQHGGPFEGYGYT
TRBV7-8	ASSPLWGNTEAF
TRBV11-2	ASSPGLAGVSFYNEQF